This TCR beta chain was obtained from a study of T cell repertoires in cytomegalovirus infection. In the study overall: The study used recently identified HLA-C-restricted and well-studied HLA-B-restricted CMV epitopes. Public TCR beta signatures marked donors with CMV infection and the matching HLA.

Study-wide findings and caveats: Cumulative public TCR beta family frequency identified carriers of CMV plus the relevant HLA.

Germline CDR1 reads LNHNV; CDR2 reads YYDKDF (reference sequence). Trimming pared 0 bases from V and 1 base from J, leaving 13 bases between. The CDR3 loop spans 17 amino acids. MiXCR, run by TCRdb on the reads, gives a single entry per CDR3 protein. The table includes about 900,000 distinct CDR3 sequences, 31% detected once. Comment on this clonotype: What it binds is not known.

The sequence was obtained from a human donor in good health (CMV status not recorded). Some clones in this sample may be carry-over from other donors' samples. The sample in question was cultured CD8+ T cells from PBMCs, obtained from culture after CMV antigen stimulation. The chain joins TRBV15 to TRBJ2-1; D ambiguous. The DNA of the CDR3 is TGTGCCACCAGCAGAGATCTTACCCTACTTTCCTACAATGAGCAGTTCTTC. Residues: CATSRDLTLLSYNEQFF.